This T cell receptor beta chain was identified during a study of blood T cell repertoires in COVID-19. At the level of the study: The United States, Italy and Spain supplied acute and convalescent COVID-19 samples. The cDNA or gDNA used as material had been derived from T cells, B-cell-depleted T cells, or PBMCs.

Germline loops: CDR1 SGHAT, CDR2 FQNNGV. The CDR3 covers 14 residues. Trimming removed 4 bases from V and 1 base from J, with 10 bases in between. Living in 24 US areas, the participants were between roughly 18 and 89 years of age. Original methodology: Researchers report that nucleated cell counts were estimated from reference gene primer amplification. Sequenced by immunoSEQ multiplex PCR; TCRdb stores in-frame clones only, minus some. V and J calls and clone size are as listed in that table; D and trimming were resolved from the DNA. The sample yields 200,000 to 250,000 clones, roughly 89% seen once. This clone has a single count.

The source material was PBMCs or T cells enriched from blood (not recorded which). The receptor was isolated from a woman between 40 and 50 years old who had recovered from COVID-19. The chain employs TRBV11-2 and TRBJ1-1; D is uncertain. The CDR3 DNA reads as TGTGCCAGCAGCTCCTCGGTTCAGAACACTGAAGCTTTCTTT. As protein: CASSSSVQNTEAFF.